This record looks at one T cell receptor (beta chain) sequence and its context. There is no known antigen for this receptor. No much larger clone is present one base from it, and per-base qualities are unavailable. TCRbeta CDR3 regions were amplified from genomic DNA by means of the immunoSEQ Assay, a bias-controlled multiplex PCR. The authors' analysis ran thus. The number of nucleated cells in each sample was estimated from the amplification of reference gene primers within the assay. To quantify the absolute abundance of each unique TCRbeta CDR3 rearrangement, sequence reads were collapsed and filtered. For each sample, productive Simpson clonality was calculated by taking the square root of Simpson's diversity index across productive rearrangements. Not all clones reach the TCRdb copy of this immuneACCESS table, which keeps in-frame sequences only. Checked studies attribute under half of the gap to unresolved V genes and leave the rest unexplained. That table is the source of V, J and clone size, and D and trimming were worked out from the DNA. In this sample the table shows about 240,000 clones, about three quarters of which occur a single time. The ten largest clones represent about 3.1% of the sample.

V sheds 1 base and J sheds 2 bases, leaving 11 bases between their ends. Based on the germline V gene, the CDR1 and CDR2 sequences are SGHTA and FQGNSA. CDR3 length: 15 amino acids, cysteine to phenylalanine. The CDR3 DNA has 45 bases and is translated from base 1. Whole blood was collected in K2EDTA tubes by collaborating institutions according to the institutions' own protocols. For TCRbeta analysis, collaborator samples were shipped as frozen whole blood, as isolated PBMCs, or as DNA extracted from either sample type. This sample is drawn from a study of blood T cell repertoires in COVID-19 (TCRdb year 2020). General notes on the study: The collaborator samples originated in the United States, Italy and Spain and spanned the acute and convalescent phases of COVID-19. The material from the prospective study consisted of cDNA or gDNA derived from T cells, B-cell-depleted T cells, or PBMCs. Deeply sampled blood TCRbeta repertoires from subjects exposed to, actively infected with, or recovered from COVID-19 were included in the dataset. The repertoires were released in a freely available public database intended as a resource for research on the immune response to SARS-CoV-2. Samples came from the ongoing ImmuneRACE study (first 160 participants) plus 1,254 subjects from 6 global collaborators. Sample metadata almost always included a de-identified subject ID, COVID-19 status, age in years and sex. Where available, HLA class I and class II types were taken from metadata supplied by the sample provider and were not determined by assay-based typing. What the study reported, not specific to this receptor: Clinical and demographic metadata were provided uncurated, with the amount varying by source and participant.

What was sequenced was peripheral blood. This receptor was obtained from an elderly woman with acute or convalescent COVID-19. The chain links TRBV7-2 with TRBJ1-2, and possibly TRBD1, on 5 matching bases. In nucleotide form, the sequence is TGTGCCAGCAGCTTAGTACGTACAGGAAACTATGGCTACACCTTC. Its translation reads: CASSLVRTGNYGYTF.